This T cell receptor beta chain was identified in a study of blood T cell repertoires in COVID-19. The wider study: PBMCs, B-cell-depleted T cells, or T cells were the source of the cDNA or gDNA that made up the material.

Repertoires were generated with immunoSEQ multiplex PCR, while TCRdb's copy carries only in-frame clones and drops some. The sample holds some 200,000 clones; 83% are singletons and the top ten take about 6%. The receptor comes from a woman between 40 and 50 years old with acute or convalescent COVID-19. The sample consisted of peripheral blood.

The CDR3 reads CAWTLTGMTEAFF. Written as DNA, the CDR3 is TGTGCCTGGACCTTGACGGGAATGACTGAAGCTTTCTTT. This chain links TRBV30 with TRBJ1-1; D is unclear. CDR1 and CDR2 from the germline V gene are GTSNPN and SVGIG (reference sequence). This CDR3 contains 13 residues. The V end was cut by 4 bases, the J end by 5 bases, with 14 bases between.